This T cell receptor beta chain was observed in a study of T cells expressing NK-cell markers. TCRdb re-called the 5' RACE reads and gives one entry per CDR3 protein, without DNA. The table for this sample gives about 460,000 distinct CDR3 sequences. The V gene's germline CDR1 is SEHNR and CDR2 FQNEAQ (reference sequence). The CDR3 totals 14 residues. The sequenced sample was blood T cells: a sorted CD56 or NKG2C T cell subset, CD4+ or CD8+ T cells, or bulk PBMC T cells (not recorded which). This receptor was identified in a woman aged 45 to 65 in good health. The chain carries TRBV7-9 and TRBJ2-1; TCRdb outputs TRBD1, but without DNA this stays unchecked. CDR3 sequence reads: CASKTGPLRNEQFF.